What follows are 9 T cell receptor beta chains derived from one specimen sequenced in a study of T cells in Graves' hyperthyroidism and ophthalmopathy. Amplification of TCR beta CDR3 regions was performed using RNA transcripts as template. The TCR CDR3 was amplified in a first-round RT-PCR using the HTBI primer set. TCRdb ran MiXCR on the multiplex PCR reads and lists one entry per CDR3 protein. The table shows about 720,000 distinct CDR3 sequences, with under 20% occurring only once. What was sequenced was blood. Receptors were obtained from a woman aged 50 to 60 with Graves' hyperthyroidism that later progressed to Graves' ophthalmopathy.

Ten or more counts support this clonotype. The V and J genes are TRBV20-1 and TRBJ1-5; D gene ambiguous. Germline-derived CDR1 and CDR2 are DFQATT and SNEGSKA (reference sequence). V gave up 4 bases and J gave up 7 bases, with 11 bases separating them. The CDR3 has 12 amino acids. CDR3 in amino acids: CSAIPPGQPQHF. The CDR3 DNA is TGCAGTGCTATCCCCCCGGGGCAGCCCCAGCATTTT.

This clonotype was seen just once. The chain is built from TRBV20-1 and TRBJ2-2; TRBD1 might be the D (6 bases). Germline loops: CDR1 DFQATT, CDR2 SNEGSKA (reference sequence). V lost 1 base and J lost 0, with 9 bases in between. The length of the CDR3 is 15 residues. In nucleotides, the CDR3 is TGCAGTGCTAGAGTTCCAGGGGCGAACACCGGGGAGCTGTTTTTT. Protein product: CSARVPGANTGELFF.

There are many counts of this clonotype. The V call is TRBV5-1, the J call TRBJ2-7; the D is unclear. V was cut by 4 bases and J by 4 bases, with 12 bases left in between. In germline, CDR1 is SGHRS, CDR2 YFSETQ. This CDR3 has 13 amino acids. CDR3 sequence (DNA): TGCGCCAGCAGCCGGACCTCCGGGTACGAGCAGTACTTC. Translating gives CASSRTSGYEQYF.

This clonotype was recorded many times. The CDR3 DNA is TGTGCCAGCAGCCAGAGGACTAGCGGGATATATGAGCAGTTCTTC. Residues: CASSQRTSGIYEQFF. This chain uses TRBV3-1 with TRBJ2-1; 12 bases line up with TRBD2. This CDR3 has 15 amino acids. V trimming: 3 bases; J trimming: 8 bases; junction bases outside the gene matches: 5. CDR1 and CDR2 from the germline V gene are LGHDT and YNNKEL (reference sequence).

At least ten counts were recorded for this clonotype. The chain combines TRBV12-3 or TRBV12-4 with TRBJ1-5; D is unclear. Trimming took off 6 bases at V and 2 bases at J, with 20 bases between the two ends. The CDR3 contains 17 residues. CDR3 sequence (DNA): TGTGCCAGCAGCTTGGGTGGTTGGGGAGGTGGCAATCAGCCCCAGCATTTT. It encodes CASSLGGWGGGNQPQHF.

This clonotype was detected ten times or more. The chain combines TRBV18 with TRBJ2-5; TRBD2 might be the D (5 bases). This CDR3 is 13 amino acids long. CDR1 is KGHSH, CDR2 LQKENI, per germline. V was trimmed by 5 bases and J by 0 bases, leaving 7 bases between them. CDR3 amino acids: CASSIGNQETQYF. The CDR3 DNA follows: TGTGCCAGCTCAATCGGGAACCAAGAGACCCAGTACTTC.

V is TRBV4-2 and J is TRBJ2-7; 9 bases map to TRBD1. The V gene's germline CDR1 is LGHNA and CDR2 YNFKEQ. Trimming at V came to 4 bases and at J to 3 bases, leaving 4 bases not matched to a gene. This CDR3 has 14 amino acids. The CDR3 spells CASSPDRGLYEQYF. In DNA, the CDR3 is TGTGCCAGCAGCCCGGACAGGGGTCTCTACGAGCAGTACTTC.

Ten or more counts support this clonotype. J is TRBJ2-1 and V is TRBV29-1; 11 bases agree with TRBD2. Germline V gives CDR1 SQVTM, CDR2 ANQGSEA. The junction had 11 bases not matched to a gene; V was cut back by 6 bases and J by 7 bases. This CDR3 contains 15 residues. CDR3 protein: CSVGISGGAENEQFF. For the CDR3, the DNA is TGCAGCGTGGGAATTAGCGGGGGGGCTGAAAATGAGCAGTTCTTC.

As regards this clonotype: Its ends do not fully match the called genes, so a read error is possible. The chain links TRBV19 to TRBJ1-2; no clear D. Germline loops: CDR1 LNHDA, CDR2 SQIVND (reference sequence). This CDR3 has 14 amino acids. CDR3 bases: TGTGCCAGTAGAATAGAGGGCTTTAACTATGGCTACACCTTC. This translates into CASRIEGFNYGYTF.